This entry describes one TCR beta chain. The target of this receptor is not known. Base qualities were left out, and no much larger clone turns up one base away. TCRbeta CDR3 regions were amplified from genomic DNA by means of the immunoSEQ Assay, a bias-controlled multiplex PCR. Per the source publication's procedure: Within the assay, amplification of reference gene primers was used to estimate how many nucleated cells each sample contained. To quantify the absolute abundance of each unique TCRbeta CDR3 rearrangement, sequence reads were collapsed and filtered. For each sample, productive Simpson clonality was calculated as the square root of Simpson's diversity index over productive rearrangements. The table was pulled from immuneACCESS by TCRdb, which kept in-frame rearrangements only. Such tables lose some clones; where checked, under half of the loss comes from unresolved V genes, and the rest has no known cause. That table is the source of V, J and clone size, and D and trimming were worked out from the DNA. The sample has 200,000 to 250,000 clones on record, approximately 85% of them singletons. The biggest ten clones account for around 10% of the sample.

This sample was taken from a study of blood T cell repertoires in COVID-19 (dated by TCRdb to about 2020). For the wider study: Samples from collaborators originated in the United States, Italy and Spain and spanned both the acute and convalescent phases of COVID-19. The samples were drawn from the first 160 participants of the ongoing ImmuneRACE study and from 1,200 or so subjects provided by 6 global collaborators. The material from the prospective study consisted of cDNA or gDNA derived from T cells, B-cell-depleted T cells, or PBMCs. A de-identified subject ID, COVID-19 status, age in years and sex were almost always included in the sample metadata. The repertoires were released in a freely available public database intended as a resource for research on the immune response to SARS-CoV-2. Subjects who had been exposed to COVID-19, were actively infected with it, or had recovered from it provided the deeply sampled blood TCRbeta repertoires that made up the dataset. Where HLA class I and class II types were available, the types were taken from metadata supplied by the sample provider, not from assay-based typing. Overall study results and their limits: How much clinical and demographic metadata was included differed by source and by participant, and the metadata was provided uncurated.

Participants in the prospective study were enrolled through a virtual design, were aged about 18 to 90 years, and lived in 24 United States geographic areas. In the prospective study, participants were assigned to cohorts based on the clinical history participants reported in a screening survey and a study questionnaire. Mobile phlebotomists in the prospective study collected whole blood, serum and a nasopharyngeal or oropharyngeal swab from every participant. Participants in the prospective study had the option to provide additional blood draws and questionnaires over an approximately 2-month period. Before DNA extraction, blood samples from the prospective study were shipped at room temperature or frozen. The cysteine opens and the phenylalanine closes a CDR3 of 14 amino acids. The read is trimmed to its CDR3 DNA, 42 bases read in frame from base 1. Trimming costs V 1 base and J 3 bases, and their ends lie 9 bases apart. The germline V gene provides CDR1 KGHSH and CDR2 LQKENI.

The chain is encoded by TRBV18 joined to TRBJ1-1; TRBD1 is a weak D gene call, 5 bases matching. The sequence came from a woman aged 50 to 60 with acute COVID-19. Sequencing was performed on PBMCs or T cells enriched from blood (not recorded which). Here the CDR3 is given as CASSPLGGDTEAFF. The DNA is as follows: TGTGCCAGCTCACCACTCGGAGGGGACACTGAAGCTTTCTTT.